Listed here are 29 T cell receptor beta chains from one sample, sequenced in a study of long-term antiretroviral therapy in people with HIV. At the survey level, the v3.0 immunoSEQ assay was run. The repertoire was sequenced with immunoSEQ multiplex PCR; TCRdb's copy has only in-frame clones and lacks some. In the table there are under 30,000 clones, about 79% of which are singletons. This sample comprised unsorted PBMCs, obtained 0.7 years before starting antiretroviral therapy. These receptors originate from a man younger than 45 with HIV.

This clone occurred once. The chain links TRBV9 to TRBJ2-7; D might be TRBD1 (5 bases). CDR1 and CDR2 from the germline V gene are SGDLS and YYNGEE. The CDR3 runs 14 residues. V was cut by 0 bases and J by 5 bases, with 12 bases left in between. CDR3 loop: CASSVAPGSHEQYF. The DNA for the CDR3 is TGTGCCAGCAGCGTAGCTCCAGGGTCCCACGAGCAGTACTTC.

The chain uses TRBV21-1 and TRBJ1-2. TRBV21-1 is a recognized pseudogene. This CDR3 spans 14 amino acids. CDR3 nucleotide sequence: TGTGCCAGCAGCAGCGGGGGTTTGAACTATGGCTACACCTTC. As protein: CASSSGGLNYGYTF.

The CDR3 region has the DNA TGCGCCAGCACCACAACAGATTATAGCACAGATACGCAGTATTTT. It yields the protein CASTTTDYSTDTQYF. This chain uses TRBV5-1 with TRBJ2-3; D unresolved. The CDR3 spans 15 residues. Between the trimmed V and J ends, which lost 6 bases and 0 bases, there was a span of 14 bases. The V gene's germline CDR1 is SGHRS and CDR2 YFSETQ.

This clone came up a few times. The chain is built from TRBV19 and TRBJ2-7, with unresolved D. Deletions cut 3 bases from V and 5 bases from J, with 17 bases between. CDR3 length: 15 amino acids. Germline values: CDR1 LNHDA, CDR2 SQIVND (reference sequence). The CDR3 nucleotides are TGTGCCAGTAGTATGAGTTTATTCCCGGCGGACGAGCAGTACTTC. It codes for CASSMSLFPADEQYF.

The chain recombines TRBV27 with TRBJ2-1, with 10 bases that match TRBD2. V dropped 5 bases and J dropped 6; count of bases not matched to a gene: 13. Germline assignment: CDR1 MNHEY and CDR2 SMNVEV (reference sequence). The CDR3 spans 17 residues. The DNA for the CDR3 is TGTGCCAGCAGTCCAATACTATCGAGCGGGAGGGGCAATGAGCAGTTCTTC. Its protein product is CASSPILSSGRGNEQFF.

The chain employs TRBV9 and TRBJ2-3, with 7 bases that match TRBD2. The CDR3 sequence is 14 residues long. Germline loops: CDR1 SGDLS, CDR2 YYNGEE. Trimming removed 0 bases from V and 8 bases from J; junction bases left unmatched: 6. CDR3 in amino acids: CASSVVGGKATQYF. CDR3 nucleotide sequence: TGTGCCAGCAGCGTAGTGGGAGGGAAGGCTACGCAGTATTTT.

The chain combines TRBV2 with TRBJ2-7, with 8 bases that match TRBD2. The germline gives CDR1 SNHLY, CDR2 FYNNEI. J gave up 0 bases and V 3 bases, and 10 bases lay outside the gene matches. The CDR3 totals 17 residues. The CDR3 DNA follows: TGTGCCAGCAGTGATACCTTAGCGGGAAACTCCTCCTACGAGCAGTACTTC. This encodes CASSDTLAGNSSYEQYF.

CDR3 in amino acids: CASSLLGSRETQYF. For the CDR3, the DNA is TGTGCCAGCAGTTTACTCGGGAGCCGAGAGACCCAGTACTTC. The chain has TRBV28 and TRBJ2-5; the D gene is possibly TRBD2 (6 bases). The germline V gene encodes CDR1 MDHEN and CDR2 SYDVKM. The CDR3 extends over 14 amino acids. V shed 2 bases and J shed 4 bases, with 11 bases lying between them.

The chain has TRBV10-2 and TRBJ2-7; tentatively, D is TRBD1 (5 bases). CDR3 length: 13 amino acids. Per the germline V gene, CDR1 is WSHSY and CDR2 is SAAADI. The V gene lost 7 bases and the J gene lost 3 bases, with 13 bases spanning the gap. CDR3 sequence: CASKSTDNYEQYF. CDR3 nucleotide sequence: TGCGCCAGCAAATCGACAGATAACTACGAGCAGTACTTC.

The rearrangement uses TRBV6-9 and TRBJ1-5; D is ambiguous. Between the trimmed V and J ends, which lost 2 bases and 4 bases, there was a span of 12 bases. The CDR3 is 15 amino acids. In germline, CDR1 is MNHGY, CDR2 SVAAGI. The CDR3: CASSYEGRHNQPQHF. CDR3 DNA sequence: TGTGCCAGCAGTTATGAGGGCAGACATAATCAGCCCCAGCATTTT.

This rearrangement joins TRBV18 to TRBJ2-6; D not resolved. CDR3 length: 18 residues. From germline, CDR1 is KGHSH and CDR2 LQKENI. Between the trimmed V and J ends, which lost 8 bases and 3 bases, there was a span of 23 bases. CDR3 in amino acids: CASTQQMITRGGANVLTF. CDR3 nucleotides: TGTGCCAGCACTCAACAAATGATCACGCGTGGTGGGGCCAACGTCCTGACTTTC.

J is TRBJ2-3 and V is TRBV6-5, with no clear D. V was clipped by 2 bases and J by 8 bases, with 5 bases between them. The V gene's germline CDR1 is MNHEY and CDR2 SVGAGI. There are 11 residues in the CDR3. DNA for the CDR3: TGTGCCAGCAGTTACATGGGTACGCAGTATTTT. This gives the protein CASSYMGTQYF.

The V gene is TRBV18, the J gene TRBJ1-6; tentatively, D is TRBD1 (6 bases). The CDR3 is 13 amino acids. V was pared by 2 bases and J by 9 bases, with 8 bases between. CDR1 is KGHSH, CDR2 LQKENI, per germline. CDR3 sequence: CASSPAGVSPLHF. CDR3 in DNA: TGTGCCAGCTCACCAGCAGGGGTTTCACCCCTCCACTTT.

The chain is built from TRBV2 and TRBJ1-2; unclear D gene. CDR1 is SNHLY and CDR2 is FYNNEI in the germline V gene. V lost 3 bases, J lost 6 bases, and 11 bases lay in between. This CDR3 contains 13 residues. Here the CDR3 reads CASSEAPRNGYTF. The CDR3 nucleotides are TGTGCCAGCAGTGAGGCCCCGCGGAATGGCTACACCTTC.

The rearrangement joins TRBV28 to TRBJ1-2; no reliable D call. The CDR3 runs 13 residues. The V end was cut by 3 bases, the J end by 4 bases, with 9 bases between. Germline V gene sequence: CDR1 MDHEN, CDR2 SYDVKM. The CDR3 bases are TGTGCCAGCAGTTTGGCTGGGTCCTATGGCTACACCTTC. Its protein product is CASSLAGSYGYTF.

The rearrangement joins TRBV11-2 to TRBJ2-5; 12 bases are a match to TRBD2. Germline CDR1 reads SGHAT; CDR2 reads FQNNGV. With 0 bases clipped from V and 7 bases from J, the junction kept 12 bases outside the gene matches. The CDR3 contains 18 residues. The CDR3: CASSLELLAGGSGGTQYF. CDR3 coding DNA: TGTGCCAGCAGCTTAGAACTACTAGCGGGAGGTAGTGGCGGGACCCAGTACTTC.

The DNA for the CDR3 is TGTGCCAGCACCCCAGCGTCCGGCACCGGGGAGCTGTTTTTT. Its protein product is CASTPASGTGELFF. The chain employs TRBV6-1 and TRBJ2-2; D remains ambiguous. CDR3 length: 14 residues. The germline V gene has CDR1 MNHNS and CDR2 SASEGT. Trimming stripped 7 bases from V and 4 bases from J, with 13 bases between.

The chain is built from TRBV5-4 and TRBJ1-1; 11 positions agree with TRBD1. Looked up from germline, CDR1 is SGHNT and CDR2 is YYREEE (reference sequence). The J segment lost 5 bases and the V segment lost 4 bases, leaving 4 bases of the junction unmatched. The CDR3 consists of 14 residues. The CDR3 is CASSLGQGETEAFF. Written as DNA, the CDR3 is TGTGCCAGCAGCCTGGGACAGGGGGAGACTGAAGCTTTCTTT.

This clone occurred a few times. The chain has TRBV27 and TRBJ2-3; D remains unclear. V was trimmed by 5 bases and J by 1 base, leaving 22 bases between them. Per the germline V gene, CDR1 is MNHEY and CDR2 is SMNVEV (reference sequence). This CDR3 region has 18 residues. This chain's CDR3 is CASSPQGPTWSGTDTQYF. Here the CDR3 DNA reads TGTGCCAGCAGTCCCCAAGGTCCTACATGGTCGGGCACAGATACGCAGTATTTT.

V is TRBV6-1 and J is TRBJ2-2; possibly TRBD1 for D (6 bases). Looked up from germline, CDR1 is MNHNS and CDR2 is SASEGT. The CDR3 has 13 residues. V lost 2 bases to trimming and J lost 5 bases, with 6 bases between them. The CDR3 is CASSEQGTGELFF. DNA for the CDR3: TGTGCCAGCAGTGAACAGGGGACCGGGGAGCTGTTTTTT.

The chain has TRBV4-2 and TRBJ2-3, with 8 bases that match TRBD2. The length of the CDR3 is 13 residues. Looked up from germline, CDR1 is LGHNA and CDR2 is YNFKEQ. J lost 8 bases, V lost 4 bases, and 5 bases had no gene match. The CDR3 bases are TGTGCCAGCAGCCCCGGGGGGGATCTTACGCAGTATTTT. Translating gives CASSPGGDLTQYF.

J is TRBJ2-7 and V is TRBV7-2; the match to TRBD2 covers 11 bases. Germline CDR1 is SGHTA and CDR2 is FQGNSA. J lost 4 bases, V lost 0 bases, and 8 bases had no gene match. The CDR3 loop spans 17 amino acids. The CDR3 spells CASSLAFSGRASYEQYF. In DNA, the CDR3 is TGTGCCAGCAGCTTAGCGTTTAGCGGGAGGGCCTCGTACGAGCAGTACTTC.

This chain joins TRBV5-1 and TRBJ2-5, with D perhaps TRBD1 or TRBD2 (5 bases each). The CDR3 consists of 13 residues. Germline-derived CDR1 and CDR2 are SGHRS and YFSETQ. Trimming stripped 4 bases from V and 1 base from J, with 8 bases between. The CDR3 spells CASSRDGQETQYF. CDR3 DNA sequence: TGCGCCAGCAGCCGGGACGGCCAAGAGACCCAGTACTTC.

The V gene is TRBV27, the J gene TRBJ1-4; no reliable D call. Germline V CDR1 and CDR2: MNHEY, SMNVEV (reference sequence). This CDR3 has 13 residues. The germline V and J ends were trimmed by 9 bases and 0 bases, with 8 bases remaining between them. This CDR3 is CASRLATNEKLFF. The CDR3 DNA reads TGTGCCAGTAGACTCGCAACTAATGAAAAACTGTTTTTT. The entire variable domain, with the rest obtained from reference TRBV27 and TRBJ1-4, is as follows: EAQVTQNPRYLITVTGKKLTVTCSQNMNHEYMSWYRQDPGLGLRQIYYSMNVEVTDKGDVPEGYKVSRKEKRNFPLILESPSPNQTSLYFCASRLATNEKLFFGSGTQLSVL.

The gene calls are TRBV30 and TRBJ2-4; D is unclear. The germline V and J ends were trimmed by 6 bases and 5 bases, with 14 bases remaining between them. This CDR3 is 13 amino acids long. Germline lookup yields CDR1 GTSNPN and CDR2 SVGIG (reference sequence). DNA of the CDR3: TGTGCCTGTTCCCCGGGTTTGCAAAACATTCAGTACTTC. Translated: CACSPGLQNIQYF.

This clone was detected once. V usage is TRBV18 and J usage is TRBJ2-6; 7 positions agree with TRBD1. The CDR3 sequence is 19 residues long. Germline V gives CDR1 KGHSH, CDR2 LQKENI. The V gene end was trimmed by 1 base and the J gene end by 0 bases; junction bases not matched to a gene: 9. The CDR3 is CASSPRGQTRSSGANVLTF. Here the CDR3 DNA reads TGTGCCAGCTCACCACGGGGACAGACCCGGAGCTCTGGGGCCAACGTCCTGACTTTC.

The genes are TRBV28 and TRBJ2-7, with a possible D match to TRBD1 (6 bases). There are 14 residues in the CDR3. The V gene's germline CDR1 is MDHEN and CDR2 SYDVKM. V shed 2 bases and J shed 4 bases, with 12 bases lying between them. This CDR3 is CASSLGRGTYEQYF. CDR3 DNA sequence: TGTGCCAGCAGTTTAGGCAGGGGAACTTACGAGCAGTACTTC.

The chain combines TRBV21-1 with TRBJ2-7; the D segment call TRBD1 is taken from the table without a DNA check. TRBV21-1 is flagged as a pseudogene. The CDR3 runs to 9 residues. The CDR3 DNA reads as TGTGCCAGCAGCAAAGAGGGACATGTC. Its translation: CASSKEGHV.

The rearrangement uses TRBV19 and TRBJ1-5; no clear D. The CDR3 has 12 amino acids. Germline values: CDR1 LNHDA, CDR2 SQIVND (reference sequence). V lost 6 bases, J lost 1 base, and 4 bases lay in between. Here the CDR3 reads CASRTSNQPQHF. In DNA, the CDR3 is TGTGCCAGTAGGACCAGCAATCAGCCCCAGCATTTT.